The rows below give T cell receptor beta chains drawn from one sample of a study of blood T cell repertoires in COVID-19. Generated by immunoSEQ multiplex PCR, the TCRdb table keeps only in-frame clones and is missing some. This sample yields around 100,000 clones, of which approximately 90% are seen a single time; under 9% belongs to the top ten. The specimen was peripheral blood. All receptors derive from a woman aged 70-85 years who had recovered from COVID-19. The CDR3 runs from the conserved cysteine through the conserved F or W. Each record gives: J gene, V gene, D gene, clone size, CDR3 DNA, CDR3 protein. A D gene is named only where the DNA matches it firmly. Not every row has a clone size; where given, it reads once, few, many or a size class.

J gene: TRBJ2-3
V gene: TRBV19
D gene: TRBD2
clone size: .
CDR3 DNA: TGTGCCAGTAGTATCGGGACTAGCGGGGGAACAGATACGCAGTATTTT
CDR3 protein: CASSIGTSGGTDTQYF

J gene: TRBJ1-2
V gene: TRBV6-5
D gene: .
clone size: .
CDR3 DNA: TGTGCCAGCAGTTACTCGGGTCAGGGGAACTATGGCTACACCTTC
CDR3 protein: CASSYSGQGNYGYTF

J gene: TRBJ1-5
V gene: TRBV6-5
D gene: .
clone size: .
CDR3 DNA: TGTGCCAGCAGTCCCGGGGGGAGTAATCAGCCCCAGCATTTT
CDR3 protein: CASSPGGSNQPQHF

J gene: TRBJ1-4
V gene: TRBV20-1
D gene: .
clone size: few
CDR3 DNA: TGCAGTGCTAGTGAACAGGGAAGAGAAAAACTGTTTTTT
CDR3 protein: CSASEQGREKLFF

J gene: TRBJ2-7
V gene: TRBV6-5
D gene: .
clone size: .
CDR3 DNA: TGTGCCACCCGCGCTCAACCCATGAGCTCCTACGAGCAGTACTTC
CDR3 protein: CATRAQPMSSYEQYF

J gene: TRBJ1-2
V gene: TRBV21-1
D gene: .
clone size: .
CDR3 DNA: TGTGCCAGCAGCAACGACAGGGCTAACTATGGCTACACCTTC
CDR3 protein: CASSNDRANYGYTF

J gene: TRBJ1-6
V gene: TRBV21-1
D gene: .
clone size: .
CDR3 DNA: TGTGCCAGCACCAACAGGGTCCCCCTTAATTCACCCCTCCACTTT
CDR3 protein: CASTNRVPLNSPLHF

J gene: TRBJ2-7
V gene: TRBV5-1
D gene: TRBD1
clone size: few
CDR3 DNA: TGCGCCAGCACCGACCTAAGACAGGGGTTCAGTGAGCAGTACTTC
CDR3 protein: CASTDLRQGFSEQYF

J gene: TRBJ1-2
V gene: TRBV4-3
D gene: TRBD1
clone size: .
CDR3 DNA: TGCGCCAGCAGCCAAGGCCGGGACAGCGTCTACTATGGCTACACCTTC
CDR3 protein: CASSQGRDSVYYGYTF

J gene: TRBJ1-1
V gene: TRBV28
D gene: .
clone size: .
CDR3 DNA: TGTGCCAGCAGTTTAGGGGGCGTGGGCACTGAAGCTTTCTTT
CDR3 protein: CASSLGGVGTEAFF

J gene: TRBJ2-5
V gene: TRBV25-1
D gene: TRBD2
clone size: .
CDR3 DNA: TGTGCCAGCAGTGATCCGGGAGGGCCGGGTGAGACCCAGTACTTC
CDR3 protein: CASSDPGGPGETQYF

J gene: TRBJ2-1
V gene: TRBV11-2
D gene: .
clone size: .
CDR3 DNA: TGTGCCAGCAGCTCCACGGGGTACAATGAGCAGTTCTTC
CDR3 protein: CASSSTGYNEQFF

J gene: TRBJ2-6
V gene: TRBV4-3
D gene: .
clone size: .
CDR3 DNA: TGCGCCAGCAGCCAAGATGGGACAAACTCTGGGGCCAACGTCCTGACTTTC
CDR3 protein: CASSQDGTNSGANVLTF

J gene: TRBJ2-3
V gene: TRBV5-6
D gene: TRBD2
clone size: .
CDR3 DNA: TGTGCCAGCTCTTACCCAGCGGGAGCCCAAGATACGCAGTATTTT
CDR3 protein: CASSYPAGAQDTQYF

J gene: TRBJ2-5
V gene: TRBV7-2
D gene: .
clone size: .
CDR3 DNA: TGTGCCAGCAGCTTAGCGGTCTCACCGACGGGAGAGACCCAGTACTTC
CDR3 protein: CASSLAVSPTGETQYF

J gene: TRBJ1-2
V gene: TRBV10-3
D gene: .
clone size: .
CDR3 DNA: TGTGCCATCAGCGCCACAGGAGACTATGGCTACACCTTC
CDR3 protein: CAISATGDYGYTF

J gene: TRBJ2-1
V gene: TRBV29-1
D gene: TRBD2
clone size: .
CDR3 DNA: TGCAGCGTTGACAAACTAGCGGGAGCTTACAATGAGCAGTTCTTC
CDR3 protein: CSVDKLAGAYNEQFF

J gene: TRBJ2-1
V gene: TRBV6-5
D gene: TRBD1
clone size: .
CDR3 DNA: TGTGCCAGCAGTAAGGACAGGGGGCTCGGGTTCTTC
CDR3 protein: CASSKDRGLGFF

J gene: TRBJ2-5
V gene: TRBV3-1/TRBV3-2
D gene: TRBD1
clone size: .
CDR3 DNA: TGTGCCAGCAGCCAAGCGGGCAGGGGGCGTTCGAGAGAGACCCAGTACTTC
CDR3 protein: CASSQAGRGRSRETQYF

J gene: TRBJ2-1
V gene: TRBV7-9
D gene: TRBD2
clone size: .
CDR3 DNA: TGTGCCAGCAGCTTAACTAGCGGGAGTACTGAGCAGTTCTTC
CDR3 protein: CASSLTSGSTEQFF

J gene: TRBJ1-2
V gene: TRBV28
D gene: TRBD1
clone size: few
CDR3 DNA: TGTGCCAGCAGCGATATACAGGGGGCAGTAGTCGATCGCTATGGCTACACCTTC
CDR3 protein: CASSDIQGAVVDRYGYTF

J gene: TRBJ2-6
V gene: TRBV5-1
D gene: TRBD1
clone size: .
CDR3 DNA: TGCGCCAGCAGCTTGCAGGGACAGGGGGTGGCCAACGTCCTGACTTTC
CDR3 protein: CASSLQGQGVANVLTF